The sample holds one count of the clone carrying this T cell receptor (beta chain). This specimen comes from a study of control samples from healthy donors and cancer patients. There are 14 residues in the CDR3. Per the germline V gene, CDR1 is MGHRA and CDR2 is YSYEKL. Trimming left V 0 bases short and J 4 bases short, with 9 bases between. Libraries were prepared by immunoSEQ multiplex PCR; TCRdb keeps only in-frame clonotypes and omits some of them. The sample records 400,000 to 450,000 clones, around nine tenths being singletons. The V call is TRBV4-1, the J call TRBJ1-1; possible D gene TRBD1, 5 bases. The sequence derives from a man aged 40-49 years with head and neck cancer. Sequences were obtained from PBMCs. CDR3 DNA: TGCGCCAGCAGCCAAGAGGGGAGGGGCACTGAAGCTTTCTTT. It specifies CASSQEGRGTEAFF.